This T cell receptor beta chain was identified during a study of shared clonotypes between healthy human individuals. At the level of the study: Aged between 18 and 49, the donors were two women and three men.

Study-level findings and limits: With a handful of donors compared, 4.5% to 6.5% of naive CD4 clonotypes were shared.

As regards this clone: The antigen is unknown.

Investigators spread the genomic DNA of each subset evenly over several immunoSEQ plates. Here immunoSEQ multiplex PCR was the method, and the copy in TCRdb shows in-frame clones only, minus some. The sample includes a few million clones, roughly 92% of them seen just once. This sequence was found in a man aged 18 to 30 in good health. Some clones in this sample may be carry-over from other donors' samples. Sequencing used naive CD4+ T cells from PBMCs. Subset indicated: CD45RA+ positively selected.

The chain's CDR3 is CASRRLETGELFF. In DNA, the CDR3 is TGTGCCAGCAGACGACTAGAGACCGGGGAGCTGTTTTTT. V and J are TRBV2 and TRBJ2-2; D might be TRBD2 (6 bases). The germline V and J ends were trimmed by 6 bases and 5 bases, with 10 bases remaining between them. The CDR3 is 13 amino acids. Looked up from germline, CDR1 is SNHLY and CDR2 is FYNNEI.